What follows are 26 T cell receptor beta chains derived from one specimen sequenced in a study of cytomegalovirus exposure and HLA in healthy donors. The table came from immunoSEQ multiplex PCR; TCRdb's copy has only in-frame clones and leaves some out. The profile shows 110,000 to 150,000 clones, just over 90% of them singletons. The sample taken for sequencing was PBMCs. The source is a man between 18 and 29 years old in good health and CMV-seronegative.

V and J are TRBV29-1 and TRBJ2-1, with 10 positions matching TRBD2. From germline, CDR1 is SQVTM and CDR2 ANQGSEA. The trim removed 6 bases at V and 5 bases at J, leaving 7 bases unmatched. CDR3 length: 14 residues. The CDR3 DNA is TGCAGCGTGGGAGCGGGGGGGCCTAACAATGAGCAGTTCTTC. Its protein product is CSVGAGGPNNEQFF.

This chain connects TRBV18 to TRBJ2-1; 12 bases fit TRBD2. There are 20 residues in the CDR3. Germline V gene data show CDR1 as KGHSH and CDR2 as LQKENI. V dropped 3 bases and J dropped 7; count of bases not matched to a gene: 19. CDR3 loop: CASSPAIGLSLAGGLNEQFF. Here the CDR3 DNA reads TGTGCCAGCTCACCCGCAATAGGATTATCCCTAGCGGGGGGGCTTAATGAGCAGTTCTTC.

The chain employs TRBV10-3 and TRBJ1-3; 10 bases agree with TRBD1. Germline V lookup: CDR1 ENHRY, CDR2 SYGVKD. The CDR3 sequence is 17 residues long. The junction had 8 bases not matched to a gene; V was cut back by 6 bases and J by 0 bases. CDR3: CAISLRDRGASGNTIYF. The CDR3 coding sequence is TGTGCCATCAGCCTCCGGGACAGGGGAGCCTCTGGAAACACCATATATTTT.

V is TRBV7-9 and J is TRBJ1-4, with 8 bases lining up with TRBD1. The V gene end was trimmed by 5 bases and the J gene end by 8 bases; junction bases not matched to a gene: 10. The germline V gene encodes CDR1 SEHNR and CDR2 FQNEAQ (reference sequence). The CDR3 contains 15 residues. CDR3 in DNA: TGTGCCAGCAGCATCAGGGGGCGCGGGTCAGAAAAACTGTTTTTT. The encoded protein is CASSIRGRGSEKLFF.

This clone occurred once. CDR3 in DNA: TGTGCCAGCAGATTGGAGGGTTCCGGAGATACGCAGTATTTT. As protein: CASRLEGSGDTQYF. The rearrangement links TRBV6-5 to TRBJ2-3, with D tentatively TRBD2 (6 bases). V was shortened by 6 bases and J by 5 bases, with 15 bases between the two germline ends. The length of the CDR3 is 14 residues. CDR1 and CDR2 from the germline V gene are MNHEY and SVGAGI.

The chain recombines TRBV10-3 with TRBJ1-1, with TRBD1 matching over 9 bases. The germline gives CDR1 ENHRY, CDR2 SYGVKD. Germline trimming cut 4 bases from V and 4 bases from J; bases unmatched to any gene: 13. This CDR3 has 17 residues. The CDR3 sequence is CAISVFGTGLGTTEAFF. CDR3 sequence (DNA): TGTGCCATCAGTGTATTCGGGACAGGGTTAGGGACCACTGAAGCTTTCTTT.

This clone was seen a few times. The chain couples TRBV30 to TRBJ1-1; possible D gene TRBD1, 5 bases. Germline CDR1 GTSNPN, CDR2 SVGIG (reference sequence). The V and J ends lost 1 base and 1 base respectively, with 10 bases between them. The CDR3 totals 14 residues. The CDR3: CAWSEVGGNTEAFF. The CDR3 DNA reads TGTGCCTGGAGTGAAGTGGGGGGGAACACTGAAGCTTTCTTT.

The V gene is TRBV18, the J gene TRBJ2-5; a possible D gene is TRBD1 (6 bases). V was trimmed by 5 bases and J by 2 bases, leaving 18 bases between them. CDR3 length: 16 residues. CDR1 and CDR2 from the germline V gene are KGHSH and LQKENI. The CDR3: CASSEQGPGGQETQYF. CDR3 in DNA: TGTGCCAGCTCAGAACAGGGCCCAGGCGGGCAAGAGACCCAGTACTTC.

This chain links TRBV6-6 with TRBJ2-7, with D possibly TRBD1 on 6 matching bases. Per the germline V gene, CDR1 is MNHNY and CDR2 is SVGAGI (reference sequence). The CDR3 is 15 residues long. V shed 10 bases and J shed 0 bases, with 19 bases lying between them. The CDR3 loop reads CATRDTSLSSYEQYF. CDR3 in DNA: TGTGCCACCCGGGACACCTCCTTGAGCTCCTACGAGCAGTACTTC.

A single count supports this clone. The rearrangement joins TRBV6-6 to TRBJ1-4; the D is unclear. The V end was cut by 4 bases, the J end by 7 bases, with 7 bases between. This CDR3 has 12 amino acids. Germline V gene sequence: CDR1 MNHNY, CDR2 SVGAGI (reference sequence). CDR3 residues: CASSFPGEKLFF. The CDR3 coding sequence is TGTGCCAGCAGTTTCCCAGGTGAAAAACTGTTTTTT.

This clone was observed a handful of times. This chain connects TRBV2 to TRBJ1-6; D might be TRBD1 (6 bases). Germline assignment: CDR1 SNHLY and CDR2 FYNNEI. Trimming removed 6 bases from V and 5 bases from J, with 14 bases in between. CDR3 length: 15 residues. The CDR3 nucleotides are TGTGCCAGCAGAATAGAACAGGGCAATAATTCACCCCTCCACTTT. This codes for CASRIEQGNNSPLHF.

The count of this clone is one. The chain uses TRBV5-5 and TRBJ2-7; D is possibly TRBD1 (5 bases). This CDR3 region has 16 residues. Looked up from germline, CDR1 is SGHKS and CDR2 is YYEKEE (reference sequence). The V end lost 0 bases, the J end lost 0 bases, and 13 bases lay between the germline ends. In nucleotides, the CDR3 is TGTGCCAGCAGCTTGGCCCCAGGGTATCTCTCCTACGAGCAGTACTTC. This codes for CASSLAPGYLSYEQYF.

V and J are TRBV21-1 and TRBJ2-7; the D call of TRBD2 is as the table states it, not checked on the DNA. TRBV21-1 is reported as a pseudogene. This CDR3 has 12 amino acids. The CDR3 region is CASSPEGREQYV. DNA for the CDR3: TGTGCCAGCAGCCCCGAAGGGAGGGAGCAGTACGTC.

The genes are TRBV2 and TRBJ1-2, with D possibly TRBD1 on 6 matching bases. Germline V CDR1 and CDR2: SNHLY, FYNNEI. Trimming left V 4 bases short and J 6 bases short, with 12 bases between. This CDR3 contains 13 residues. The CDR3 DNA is TGTGCCAGCAGTGCAGGGACATGGGATGGCTACACCTTC. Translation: CASSAGTWDGYTF.

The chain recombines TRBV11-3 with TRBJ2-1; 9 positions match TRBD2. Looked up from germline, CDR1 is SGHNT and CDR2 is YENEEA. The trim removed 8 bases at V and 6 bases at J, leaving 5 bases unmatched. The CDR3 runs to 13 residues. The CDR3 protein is CASVGREGNEQFF. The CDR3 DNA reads TGTGCCAGCGTAGGGCGGGAGGGCAATGAGCAGTTCTTC. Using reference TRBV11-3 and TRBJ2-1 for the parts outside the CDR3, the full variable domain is EAGVVQSPRYKIIEKKQPVAFWCNPISGHNTLYWYLQNLGQGPELLIRYENEEAVDDSQLPKDRFSAERLKGVDSTLKIQPAELGDSAVYLCASVGREGNEQFFGPGTRLTVL.

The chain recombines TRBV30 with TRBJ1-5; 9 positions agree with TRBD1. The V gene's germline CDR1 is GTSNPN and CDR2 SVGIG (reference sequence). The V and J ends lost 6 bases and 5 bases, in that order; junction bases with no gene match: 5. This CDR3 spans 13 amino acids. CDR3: CACATGGDQPQHF. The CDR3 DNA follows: TGTGCCTGTGCGACAGGGGGGGATCAGCCCCAGCATTTT.

CDR3 nucleotides: TGTGCCAGCAGCTTTGGACAGGGGGGGTATGGCTACACCTTC. Translating it yields CASSFGQGGYGYTF. J is TRBJ1-2 and V is TRBV7-2, with 10 bases that match TRBD1. Looked up from germline, CDR1 is SGHTA and CDR2 is FQGNSA. V lost 3 bases and J lost 5; bases outside the gene matches: 3. The CDR3 has 14 residues.

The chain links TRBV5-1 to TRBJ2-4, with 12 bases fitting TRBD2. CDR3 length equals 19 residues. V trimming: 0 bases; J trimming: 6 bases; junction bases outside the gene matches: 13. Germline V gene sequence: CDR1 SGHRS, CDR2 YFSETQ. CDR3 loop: CASSLAKGLAGGNANIQYF. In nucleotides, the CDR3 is TGCGCCAGCAGCTTGGCCAAGGGCCTAGCGGGGGGGAACGCAAACATTCAGTACTTC.

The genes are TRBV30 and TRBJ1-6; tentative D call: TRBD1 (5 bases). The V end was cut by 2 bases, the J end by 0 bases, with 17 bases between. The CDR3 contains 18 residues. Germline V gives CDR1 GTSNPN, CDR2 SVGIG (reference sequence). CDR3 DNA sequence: TGTGCCTGGAGTCCACCCGTTGGGGGGAGCTCCTATAATTCACCCCTCCACTTT. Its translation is CAWSPPVGGSSYNSPLHF.

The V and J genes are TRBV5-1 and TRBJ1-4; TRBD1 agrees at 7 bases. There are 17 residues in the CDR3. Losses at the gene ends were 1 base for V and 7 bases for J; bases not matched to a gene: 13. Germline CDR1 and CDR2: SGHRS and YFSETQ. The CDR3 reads CASSLRGGIIDGEKLFF. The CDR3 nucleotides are TGCGCCAGCAGCTTGAGAGGGGGCATAATAGATGGTGAAAAACTGTTTTTT.

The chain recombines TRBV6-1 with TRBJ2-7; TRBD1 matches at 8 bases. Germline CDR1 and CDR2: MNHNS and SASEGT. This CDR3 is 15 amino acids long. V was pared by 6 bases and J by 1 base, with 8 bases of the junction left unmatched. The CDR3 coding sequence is TGTGCCAGCAGCGGGGGACAGGAGAGATCCTACGAGCAGTACGTC. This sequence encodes CASSGGQERSYEQYV.

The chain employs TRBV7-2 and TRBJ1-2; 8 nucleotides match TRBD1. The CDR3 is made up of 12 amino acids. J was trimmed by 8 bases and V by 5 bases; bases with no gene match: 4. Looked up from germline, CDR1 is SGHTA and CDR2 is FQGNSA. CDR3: CASSEYRGGYTF. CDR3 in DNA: TGTGCCAGCAGCGAGTACAGGGGGGGCTACACCTTC. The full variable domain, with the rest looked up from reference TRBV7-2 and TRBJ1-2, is GAGVSQSPSNKVTEKGKDVELRCDPISGHTALYWYRQSLGQGLEFLIYFQGNSAPDKSGLPSDRFSAERTGGSVSTLTIQRTQQEDSAVYLCASSEYRGGYTFGSGTRLTVV.

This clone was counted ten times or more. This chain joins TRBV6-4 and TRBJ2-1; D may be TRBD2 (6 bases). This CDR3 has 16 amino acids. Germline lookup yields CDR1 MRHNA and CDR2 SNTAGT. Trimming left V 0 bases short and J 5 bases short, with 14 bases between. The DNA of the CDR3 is TGTGCCAGCAGTGACTCGGGAGGCCAAGGGCACAATGAGCAGTTCTTC. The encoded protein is CASSDSGGQGHNEQFF.

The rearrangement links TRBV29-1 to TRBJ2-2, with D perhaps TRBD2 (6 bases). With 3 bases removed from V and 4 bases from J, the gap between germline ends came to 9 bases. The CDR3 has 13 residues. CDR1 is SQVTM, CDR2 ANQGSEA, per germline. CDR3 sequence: CSVEGGFTGELFF. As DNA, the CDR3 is TGCAGCGTTGAGGGAGGATTCACCGGGGAGCTGTTTTTT.

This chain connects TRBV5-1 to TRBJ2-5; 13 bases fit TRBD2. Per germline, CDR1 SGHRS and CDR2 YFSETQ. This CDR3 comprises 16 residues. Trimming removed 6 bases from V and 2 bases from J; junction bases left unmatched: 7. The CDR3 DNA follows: TGCGCCAGCACCTCCGGACTAGCGGGGGTGCAAGAGACCCAGTACTTC. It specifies CASTSGLAGVQETQYF.

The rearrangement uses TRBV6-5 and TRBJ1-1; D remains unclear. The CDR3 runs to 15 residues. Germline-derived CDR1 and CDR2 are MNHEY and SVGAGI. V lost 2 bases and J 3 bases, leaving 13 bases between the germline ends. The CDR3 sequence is CASSYVGNGDTEAFF. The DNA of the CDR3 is TGTGCCAGCAGTTACGTGGGGAACGGGGACACTGAAGCTTTCTTT.